The 22 T cell receptor beta chains below all came from one sample that was sequenced in a study of tumor-infiltrating lymphocytes in primary liver carcinoma. Synthesis of TCR beta cDNA was carried out from approximately 470 ng total RNA with a constant-region primer. It was through three nested multiplex PCR rounds of slightly modified ARM-PCR that TCR beta libraries arose. The opening two PCR rounds, around 9 cycles each, paired TRBV1-TRBV30 forward primers with a C-beta reverse primer. TCRdb re-derived calls from the multiplex PCR reads in MiXCR, one entry per CDR3 protein. Of approximately 340,000 distinct CDR3 sequences listed, approximately 64% are singletons. Extraction also yielded germline DNA, while blood RNA was obtained from unsorted whole blood. Sequencing was done on a sample of peripheral blood. The receptors shown here come from a middle-aged man with primary liver carcinoma and hepatitis B virus infection.

A remark on this clonotype: A read error is possible here, since a much larger clone lies one base away. The chain has TRBV6-5 and TRBJ1-1; 7 positions agree with TRBD1. This CDR3 spans 14 amino acids. With V trimmed by 4 bases and J by 6 bases, 8 bases remained unmatched. Per germline, CDR1 MNHEY and CDR2 SVGAGI. CDR3 sequence reads: CASSSGQASAEAFF. DNA of the CDR3: TGTGCCAGCAGTTCAGGACAGGCGAGTGCTGAAGCTTTCTTT.

V is TRBV5-6 and J is TRBJ1-5; D gene uncertain. This CDR3 has 17 amino acids. The V and J ends lost 0 bases and 1 base respectively, with 14 bases between them. The germline V gene has CDR1 SGHDT and CDR2 YYEEEE. In nucleotides, the CDR3 is TGTGCCAGCAGCTTGGCCGGGAACCCAAGGAGCAATCAGCCCCAGCATTTT. It is translated as CASSLAGNPRSNQPQHF.

V gene TRBV7-9 combines with J gene TRBJ2-7; the D is unclear. The CDR3 spans 14 residues. Trimming took 8 bases from V and 2 from J, leaving 16 bases between them. Germline CDR1 and CDR2: SEHNR and FQNEAQ (reference sequence). CDR3 region: CASGPQWATYEQYF. For the CDR3, the DNA is TGTGCCAGCGGCCCCCAGTGGGCCACCTACGAGCAGTACTTC.

This rearrangement joins TRBV11-2 to TRBJ2-3, with 7 bases lining up with TRBD2. Germline trimming cut 6 bases from V and 0 bases from J; bases unmatched to any gene: 12. Germline V CDR1 and CDR2: SGHAT, FQNNGV. The CDR3 totals 17 residues. The DNA of the CDR3 is TGTGCCAGCAGACTAGGGGAGGGTCGCGGAAGCACAGATACGCAGTATTTT. Protein product: CASRLGEGRGSTDTQYF. The complete variable domain, with remaining parts taken from reference TRBV11-2 and TRBJ2-3, reads EAGVAQSPRYKIIEKRQSVAFWCNPISGHATLYWYQQILGQGPKLLIQFQNNGVVDDSQLPKDRFSAERLKGVDSTLKIQPAKLEDSAVYLCASRLGEGRGSTDTQYFGPGTRLTVL.

In the case of this clonotype: A much larger clone lies a single base off, so this may be a read error. The chain uses TRBV12-3 or TRBV12-4 and TRBJ1-1; no clear D. Trimming stripped 5 bases from V and 4 bases from J, with 8 bases between. The CDR3 covers 12 residues. For the CDR3, the DNA is TGTGCCAGCAGTCAACTACGCACTGAAGCTTTCTTT. Amino acid sequence: CASSQLRTEAFF.

Comment on this clonotype: Likely a read error: the CDR3 ends without its conserved phenylalanine or tryptophan. The CDR3 bases are TGTGCCAGCAGCCCAAGTACAGGCGGGGGCACAGATACGCAGTATTTG. It translates to CASSPSTGGGTDTQYL. The chain joins TRBV11-2 to TRBJ2-3, with D perhaps matching TRBD2 (6 bases). The germline V gene encodes CDR1 SGHAT and CDR2 FQNNGV. V dropped 5 bases and J dropped 1 base, with 16 bases sitting between them. The CDR3 consists of 16 residues.

The chain links TRBV6-6 to TRBJ1-5; no reliable D call. The V end lost 0 bases, the J end lost 3 bases, and 12 bases lay between the germline ends. Germline assignment: CDR1 MNHNY and CDR2 SVGAGI (reference sequence). This CDR3 spans 16 amino acids. The CDR3 reads CASSYSSNIYNQPQHF. The DNA for the CDR3 is TGTGCCAGCAGTTACTCGAGTAACATCTACAATCAGCCCCAGCATTTT.

Note on this clonotype: This may stem from a read error, because a much larger clone lies one nucleotide away. V is TRBV12-3 or TRBV12-4 and J is TRBJ2-7; TRBD1 is a possible D gene (6 bases). The ends were cut back, 6 bases at V and 7 bases at J, with 19 bases in the middle. CDR3 size: 14 residues. The CDR3 region has the DNA TGTGCCAGCAGGCCTACGGACTCCACAGGGGAGCAGTACTTC. Amino acids: CASRPTDSTGEQYF.

This clonotype is medium-sized in the sample. The chain has TRBV12-3 or TRBV12-4 and TRBJ1-5, with a weak D call TRBD1 (6 bases). The CDR3 loop spans 13 amino acids. The V end lost 6 bases, the J end lost 3 bases, and 9 bases lay between the germline ends. The CDR3 DNA sequence: TGTGCCAGCAGAGACAGGAACAATCAGCCCCAGCATTTT. It is translated as CASRDRNNQPQHF.

As concerns this clonotype: This sequence may be a read error, since a much larger clone differs from it by one base. The chain is built from TRBV6-2 or TRBV6-3 and TRBJ2-2, with TRBD2 matching 13 bases. Trimming at V came to 9 bases and at J to 2 bases, leaving 9 bases not matched to a gene. The CDR3 consists of 17 residues. CDR1 and CDR2 from the germline V gene are MNHEY and SVGEGT. In nucleotides, the CDR3 is TGTGCCAGTCGGACTAGCGGGAGAAGCCGTAACACCGGGGAGCTGTTTTTT. The encoded protein is CASRTSGRSRNTGELFF.

Notes on this clonotype: A much larger clone lies one base from this, so it may be a read error. The V call is TRBV4-1, the J call TRBJ1-2, with 10 bases matching TRBD1. Germline-derived CDR1 and CDR2 are MGHRA and YSYEKL. The CDR3 runs 15 residues. CDR3 sequence: CASGHRDRGNYGYTF. In nucleotides, the CDR3 is TGCGCCAGCGGCCATAGGGACAGGGGAAACTATGGCTACACCTTC.

With regard to this clonotype: A much larger clone differs by one base, so this may be a read error. The chain uses TRBV6-5 and TRBJ2-7, with 13 bases lining up with TRBD2. Germline CDR1 and CDR2: MNHEY and SVGAGI. This CDR3 comprises 16 residues. V gave up 1 base and J gave up 4 bases; unmatched junction bases: 4. As DNA, the CDR3 is TGTGCCAGCAGTTACTGGACTAGCGGGAGAGATTACGAGCAGTACTTC. Its translation is CASSYWTSGRDYEQYF.

CDR3 region: CSASMAYEQYF. The CDR3 DNA follows: TGCAGTGCTAGCATGGCCTACGAGCAGTACTTC. J is TRBJ2-7 and V is TRBV20-1; no clear D gene. V shed 3 bases and J shed 2 bases, with 5 bases lying between them. Per germline, CDR1 DFQATT and CDR2 SNEGSKA (reference sequence). CDR3 length equals 11 residues.

Note on this clonotype: The junction differs from germline at one of its ends, possibly a read error. This chain joins TRBV11-1 and TRBJ1-1; 7 positions match TRBD1. Germline V gene sequence: CDR1 SGHAT, CDR2 FQDESV (reference sequence). This CDR3 spans 16 amino acids. The CDR3 protein is CASSLVNRGGNTVAFF. CDR3 bases: TGTGCCAGCAGCTTAGTCAACAGGGGAGGGAACACTGTAGCTTTCTTT. Drawing the rest from reference TRBV11-1 and TRBJ1-1, the complete variable domain is EAEVAQSPRYKITEKSQAVAFWCDPISGHATLYWYRQILGQGPELLVQFQDESVVDDSQLPKDRFSAERLKGVDSTLKIQPAELGDSAMYLCASSLVNRGGNTVAFFGQGTRLTVV.

The chain combines TRBV28 with TRBJ1-2; no definite D call. V lost 6 bases and J 2 bases, leaving 4 bases between the germline ends. Germline loops: CDR1 MDHEN, CDR2 SYDVKM. The CDR3 totals 11 residues. Here the CDR3 DNA reads TGTGCCAGCAGCCTGAACTATGGCTACACCTTC. Amino acids: CASSLNYGYTF.

The chain uses TRBV5-1 and TRBJ1-1; D may be TRBD1 (6 bases). Germline V gene data show CDR1 as SGHRS and CDR2 as YFSETQ. The CDR3 has 14 amino acids. Trimming cost V 3 bases and J 5 bases, with 14 bases left between them. CDR3 amino acids: CASSSLGTITEAFF. CDR3 bases: TGCGCCAGCAGCTCCCTAGGGACAATTACTGAAGCTTTCTTT.

This clonotype occurred many times. The chain is built from TRBV6-5 and TRBJ2-1; 13 bases are shared with TRBD2. The trim removed 6 bases at V and 7 bases at J, leaving 6 bases unmatched. The CDR3 contains 15 residues. Germline V gene lookup returns CDR1 MNHEY and CDR2 SVGAGI. The CDR3 reads CASRLAGGFRNEQFF. CDR3 sequence (DNA): TGTGCCAGCAGACTAGCGGGAGGGTTTAGAAATGAGCAGTTCTTC.

This clonotype has more than one count but fewer than ten. At one end, the junction sequence differs from germline, possibly due to a read error. The CDR3 DNA sequence: TGTGCCAGCAGCTTAGATAGGACTAGGGAGCTATTTTTT. Amino acid sequence: CASSLDRTRELFF. The chain uses TRBV11-2 and TRBJ2-2; 7 bases agree with TRBD2. The V gene's germline CDR1 is SGHAT and CDR2 FQNNGV. The CDR3 consists of 13 residues.

The rearrangement uses TRBV5-5 and TRBJ1-1; the D gene is possibly TRBD1 (5 bases). The CDR3 length is 17 residues. Germline CDR1 SGHKS, CDR2 YYEKEE (reference sequence). Trimming left V 2 bases short and J 0 bases short, with 17 bases between. DNA of the CDR3: TGTGCCAGCAGCTTCCGGACAAGGGACTATATGAACACTGAAGCTTTCTTT. Its translation: CASSFRTRDYMNTEAFF.

In this sample, this clonotype turned up a few times. The genes are TRBV5-1 and TRBJ2-1; TRBD2 might be the D (6 bases). CDR1 and CDR2 from the germline V gene are SGHRS and YFSETQ. The CDR3 extends over 16 amino acids. V was cut by 4 bases and J by 1 base, with 15 bases left in between. The CDR3 sequence is CASSPGSIGSYNEQFF. CDR3 in DNA: TGCGCCAGCAGCCCCGGGAGTATAGGTTCCTACAATGAGCAGTTCTTC.

As to this clonotype: A read error may be the cause here, since a much bigger clone is one base away. The gene calls are TRBV12-3 or TRBV12-4 and TRBJ2-2; D is perhaps TRBD1 or TRBD2 (5 bases each). The CDR3 sequence is 13 residues long. The CDR3 reads CASSKTATGELLF. The CDR3 DNA reads as TGTGCCAGCAGTAAGACAGCTACCGGGGAGCTGTTATTT.

The rearrangement joins TRBV6-2 or TRBV6-3 to TRBJ2-2, with a weak D call TRBD1 (5 bases). The CDR3 totals 17 residues. Trimming took 6 bases from V and 1 from J, leaving 18 bases between them. The germline CDR1 and CDR2 sequences are MNHEY and SVGEGT. CDR3 region: CASRATGQLLNTGELFF. Written as DNA, the CDR3 is TGTGCCAGCAGGGCAACAGGCCAACTCTTGAACACCGGGGAGCTGTTTTTT.